Listed below are T cell receptor beta chains from one sample, sequenced in a study of TIL therapy for anti-PD-1-resistant metastatic lung cancer. Repertoires were generated with immunoSEQ multiplex PCR, while TCRdb's copy carries only in-frame clones and drops some. The repertoire has approximately 50,000 clones, around 80% of them found once; the top ten carry less than 15%. This sample comprised blood, obtained at baseline. Source of these receptors: a man in his 70s with non-small cell lung cancer. Both conserved end residues are part of each CDR3. Each record gives: CDR3 protein, J gene, V gene, CDR3 length.

CASGQGGNTEAFF	TRBJ1-1	TRBV19	13
CASQRGSGRRGELFF	TRBJ2-2	TRBV2	15
CASSVRDYRNTDTQYF	TRBJ2-3	TRBV9	16
CASSSGGDGYTF	TRBJ1-2	TRBV11-3	12
CASSPRTGGSFYEQYF	TRBJ2-7	TRBV5-4	16
CASSRTLAGQETQYF	TRBJ2-5	TRBV4-2	15
CSVTSGSWEQYF	TRBJ2-7	TRBV29-1	12
CASSDSDRATDTQYF	TRBJ2-3	TRBV6-4	15
CAISRGLSYEQYF	TRBJ2-7	TRBV10-3	13
CASNPGPANTEAFF	TRBJ1-1	TRBV9	14
CASSFLADTGELFF	TRBJ2-2	TRBV28	14
CASSYGNTIYF	TRBJ1-3	TRBV6-6	11
CASSLASASGRDEQFF	TRBJ2-1	TRBV5-1	16
CASSQKGALGNTIYF	TRBJ1-3	TRBV4-1	15
CASSGRRDTEAFF	TRBJ1-1	TRBV5-1	13
CARRGELPREQYF	TRBJ2-7	TRBV21-1	13
CASSELQRGYTF	TRBJ1-2	TRBV28	12
CASSLDNRPYEQYF	TRBJ2-7	TRBV5-1	14
CASSFQGRTYEQYF	TRBJ2-7	TRBV19	14
CASSVEAGVETQYF	TRBJ2-5	TRBV9	14
CASSLGQGSSDEQFF	TRBJ2-1	TRBV7-6	15
CASSDAPGLYYNEQFF	TRBJ2-1	TRBV28	16
CASSTSSRAEKLFF	TRBJ1-4	TRBV6-5	14
CASSLEGGEQFF	TRBJ2-1	TRBV7-9	12
CASSYLGGLSGNTIYF	TRBJ1-3	TRBV6-5	16
CASSLWSSGANVLTF	TRBJ2-6	TRBV5-5	15
CASSAGALAGVETQYF	TRBJ2-5	TRBV2	16
CASSSGVYEQYF	TRBJ2-7	TRBV28	12
CASSLDRDQPQHF	TRBJ1-5	TRBV11-2	13
CASSLEGMNTEAFF	TRBJ1-1	TRBV7-2	14
CASRPRDTAYEQYF	TRBJ2-7	TRBV6-5	14
CASSSTIGGGETQYF	TRBJ2-5	TRBV6-5	15
CASRQVTTDTQYF	TRBJ2-3	TRBV19	13
CASSQVSGPTEAFF	TRBJ1-1	TRBV4-1	14
CASSAATGGTDTQYF	TRBJ2-3	TRBV10-1	15
CASSQSRAAWEQYF	TRBJ2-7	TRBV4-1	14
CASSVSPLPSEQYF	TRBJ2-7	TRBV9	14
CASRGQGAYEQYF	TRBJ2-7	TRBV6-1	13
CASSPGEVAYNSPLHF	TRBJ1-6	TRBV5-4	16
CASSGYGTEETQYF	TRBJ2-5	TRBV18	14
CASSFGAEQYF	TRBJ2-7	TRBV27	11
CASSQGYRSTDTQYF	TRBJ2-3	TRBV14	15
CASSRNTGELFF	TRBJ2-2	TRBV27	12
CASTPREGDYGYTF	TRBJ1-2	TRBV6-1	14
CASSYAGYGYTF	TRBJ1-2	TRBV6-5	12
CASSLGRGSAYEQYF	TRBJ2-7	TRBV7-8	15
CASSRTGARDIQYF	TRBJ2-4	TRBV7-3	14
CAWSVGSGETDTQYF	TRBJ2-3	TRBV30	15
CASSLDRVGGSNEQFF	TRBJ2-1	TRBV5-5	16
CASSSERRDYTGELFF	TRBJ2-2	TRBV5-4	16
CASSLIEDGEQYF	TRBJ2-7	TRBV11-2	13
CASSLAGGKTQYF	TRBJ2-5	TRBV7-7	13
CASSELGAGQPQHF	TRBJ1-5	TRBV6-1	14
CASSLGGQGYTGELFF	TRBJ2-2	TRBV5-4	16